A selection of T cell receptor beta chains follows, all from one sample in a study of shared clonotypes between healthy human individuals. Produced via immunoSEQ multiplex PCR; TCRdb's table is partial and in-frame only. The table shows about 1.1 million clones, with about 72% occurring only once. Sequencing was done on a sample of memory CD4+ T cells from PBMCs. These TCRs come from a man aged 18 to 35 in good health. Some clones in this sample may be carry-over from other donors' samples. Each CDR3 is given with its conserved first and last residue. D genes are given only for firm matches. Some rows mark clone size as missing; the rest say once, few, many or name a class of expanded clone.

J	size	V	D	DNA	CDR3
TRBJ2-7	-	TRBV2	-	TGTGCCAGCAGTGAAGGAGTACAAGGACTCTACGAGCAGTACTTC	CASSEGVQGLYEQYF
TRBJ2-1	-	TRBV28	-	TGTGCCAGCAGTCCTAGTTTTTTGAGGAGCTCCTACAATGAGCAGTTCTTC	CASSPSFLRSSYNEQFF
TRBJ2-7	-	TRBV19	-	TGTGCCAGTTCCCACACCGGAACCACCTACGAGCAGTACTTC	CASSHTGTTYEQYF
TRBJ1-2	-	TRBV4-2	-	TGTGCCAGCAGCCGGGACGGGGCGGGGGGCTACACCTTC	CASSRDGAGGYTF
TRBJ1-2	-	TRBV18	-	TGTGCCAGCTCACCACAGGCTACTCCTTACGGCTACACCTTC	CASSPQATPYGYTF
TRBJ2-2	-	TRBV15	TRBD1	TGTGCCACCAGCAGAGATCCACGTCGGCAGGGGGCAATCGGGGAGCTGTTTTTT	CATSRDPRRQGAIGELFF
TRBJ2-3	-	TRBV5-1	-	TGCGCCAGCAGCCGTATAGGGGATACGCAGTATTTT	CASSRIGDTQYF
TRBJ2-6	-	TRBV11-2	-	TGTGCCAGCAGCCCACTCCGAAGCTCTGGGGCCAACGTCCTGACTTTC	CASSPLRSSGANVLTF
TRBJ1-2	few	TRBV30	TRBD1	TGTGCCTGGAATCCGGACAGGCTCTATGGCTACACCTTC	CAWNPDRLYGYTF
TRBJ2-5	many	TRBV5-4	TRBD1	TGTGCCACCCACGACAGGGAAGGTTTTAAAGAGACCCAGTACTTC	CATHDREGFKETQYF
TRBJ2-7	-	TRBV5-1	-	TGCGCCAGCAGCTTGCAGGGACTCCCCTACGAGCAGTACTTC	CASSLQGLPYEQYF